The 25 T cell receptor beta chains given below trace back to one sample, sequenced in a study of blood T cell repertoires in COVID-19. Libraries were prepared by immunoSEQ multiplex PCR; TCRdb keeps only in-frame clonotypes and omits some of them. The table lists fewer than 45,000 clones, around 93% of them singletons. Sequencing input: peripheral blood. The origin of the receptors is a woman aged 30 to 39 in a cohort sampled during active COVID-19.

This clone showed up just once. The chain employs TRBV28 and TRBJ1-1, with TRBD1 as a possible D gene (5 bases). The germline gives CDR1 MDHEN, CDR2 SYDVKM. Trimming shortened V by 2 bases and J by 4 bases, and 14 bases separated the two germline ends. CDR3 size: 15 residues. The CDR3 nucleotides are TGTGCCAGCAGTTTAGCGAGGGGCGGGGGCACTGAAGCTTTCTTT. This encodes CASSLARGGGTEAFF.

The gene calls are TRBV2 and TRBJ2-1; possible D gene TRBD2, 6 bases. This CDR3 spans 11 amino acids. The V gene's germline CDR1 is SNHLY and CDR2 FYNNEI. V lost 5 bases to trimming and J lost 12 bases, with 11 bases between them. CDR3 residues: CASSTSILQFF. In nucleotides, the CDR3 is TGTGCCAGCAGTACTAGCATACTGCAGTTCTTC.

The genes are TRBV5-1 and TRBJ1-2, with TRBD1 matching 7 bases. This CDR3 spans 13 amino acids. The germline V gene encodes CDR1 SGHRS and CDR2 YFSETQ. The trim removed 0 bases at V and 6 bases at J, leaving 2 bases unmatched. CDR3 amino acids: CASSLGDRDGYTF. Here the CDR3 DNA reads TGCGCCAGCAGCTTGGGAGACAGGGATGGCTACACCTTC.

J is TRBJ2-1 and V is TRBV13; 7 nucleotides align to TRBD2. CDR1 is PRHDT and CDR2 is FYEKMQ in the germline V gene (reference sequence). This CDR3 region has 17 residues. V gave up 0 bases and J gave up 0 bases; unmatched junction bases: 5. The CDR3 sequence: CASSLGGGRRSYNEQFF. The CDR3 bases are TGTGCCAGCAGCTTAGGGGGCGGGAGACGCTCCTACAATGAGCAGTTCTTC. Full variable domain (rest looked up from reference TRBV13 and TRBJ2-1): AAGVIQSPRHLIKEKRETATLKCYPIPRHDTVYWYQQGPGQDPQFLISFYEKMQSDKGSIPDRFSAQQFSDYHSELNMSSLELGDSALYFCASSLGGGRRSYNEQFFGPGTRLTVL.

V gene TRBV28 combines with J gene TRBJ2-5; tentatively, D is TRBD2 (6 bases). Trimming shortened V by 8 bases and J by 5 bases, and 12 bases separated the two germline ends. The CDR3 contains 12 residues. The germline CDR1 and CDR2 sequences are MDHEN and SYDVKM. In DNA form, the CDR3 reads TGTGCCAGCGGGGACTTGCTGGAGACCCAGTACTTC. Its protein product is CASGDLLETQYF.

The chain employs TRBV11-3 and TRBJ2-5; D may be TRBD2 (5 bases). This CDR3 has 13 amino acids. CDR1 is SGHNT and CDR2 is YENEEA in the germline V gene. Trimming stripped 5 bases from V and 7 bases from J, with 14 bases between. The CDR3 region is CASSPMDRGTQYF. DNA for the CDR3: TGTGCCAGCAGCCCAATGGACCGGGGGACCCAGTACTTC.

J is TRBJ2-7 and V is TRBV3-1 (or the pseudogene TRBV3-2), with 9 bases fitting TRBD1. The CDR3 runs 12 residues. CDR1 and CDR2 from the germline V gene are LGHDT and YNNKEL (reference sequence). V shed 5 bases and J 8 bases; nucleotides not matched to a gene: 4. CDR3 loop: CASSSQGAKQYF. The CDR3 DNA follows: TGTGCCAGCAGCTCACAGGGGGCGAAGCAGTACTTC.

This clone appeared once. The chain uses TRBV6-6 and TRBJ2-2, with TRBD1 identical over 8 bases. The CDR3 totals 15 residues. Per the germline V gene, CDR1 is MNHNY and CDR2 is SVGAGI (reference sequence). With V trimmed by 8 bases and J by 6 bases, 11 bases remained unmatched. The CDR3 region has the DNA TGTGCCAGCGTGCGGACAGGGCGGGACTCCGGGGAGCTGTTTTTT. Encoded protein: CASVRTGRDSGELFF.

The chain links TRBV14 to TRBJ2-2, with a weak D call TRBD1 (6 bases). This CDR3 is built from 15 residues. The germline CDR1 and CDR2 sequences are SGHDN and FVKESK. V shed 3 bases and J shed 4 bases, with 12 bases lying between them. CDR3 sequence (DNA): TGTGCCAGCAGCCAGCTACAGGGCTCCACCGGGGAGCTGTTTTTT. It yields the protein CASSQLQGSTGELFF.

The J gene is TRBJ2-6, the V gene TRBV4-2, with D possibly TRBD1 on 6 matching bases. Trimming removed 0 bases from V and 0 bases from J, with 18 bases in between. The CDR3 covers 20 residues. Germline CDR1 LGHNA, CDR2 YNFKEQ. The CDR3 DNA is TGTGCCAGCAGCCAAGAGATCGGACAGTGGAGCTTCTCTGGGGCCAACGTCCTGACTTTC. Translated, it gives CASSQEIGQWSFSGANVLTF.

The CDR3 sequence is CASSQDRVVTEAFF. The CDR3 DNA sequence: TGCGCCAGCAGCCAAGACAGGGTGGTCACTGAAGCTTTCTTT. The chain joins TRBV4-1 to TRBJ1-1; a possible D gene is TRBD1 (5 bases). From germline, CDR1 is MGHRA and CDR2 YSYEKL. Trimming took 0 bases from V and 4 from J, leaving 9 bases between them. This CDR3 is 14 amino acids long.

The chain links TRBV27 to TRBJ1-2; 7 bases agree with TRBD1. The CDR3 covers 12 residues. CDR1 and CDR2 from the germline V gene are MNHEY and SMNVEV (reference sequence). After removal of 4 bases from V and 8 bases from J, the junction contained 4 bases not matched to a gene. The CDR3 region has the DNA TGTGCCAGCAGTTCCACAGGGGACGGCTACACCTTC. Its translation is CASSSTGDGYTF.

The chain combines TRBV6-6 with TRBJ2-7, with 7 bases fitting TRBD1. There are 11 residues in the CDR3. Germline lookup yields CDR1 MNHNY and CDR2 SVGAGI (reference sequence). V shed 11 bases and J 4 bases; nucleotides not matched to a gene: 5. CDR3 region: CAGYRGYEQYF. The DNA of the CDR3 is TGTGCCGGGTACAGGGGATACGAGCAGTACTTC.

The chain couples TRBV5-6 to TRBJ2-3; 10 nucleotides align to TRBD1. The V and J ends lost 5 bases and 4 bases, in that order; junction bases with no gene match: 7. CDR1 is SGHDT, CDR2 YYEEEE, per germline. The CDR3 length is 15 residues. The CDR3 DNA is TGTGCCAGCAGTCCTGACAGGGGGCGCCCAGATACGCAGTATTTT. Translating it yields CASSPDRGRPDTQYF.

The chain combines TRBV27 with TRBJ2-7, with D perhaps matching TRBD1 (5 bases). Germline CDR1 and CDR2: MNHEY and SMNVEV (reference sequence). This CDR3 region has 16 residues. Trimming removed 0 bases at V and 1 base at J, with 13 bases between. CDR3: CASSLSRTPLSYEQYF. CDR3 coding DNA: TGTGCCAGCAGTTTATCTCGGACACCACTTTCCTACGAGCAGTACTTC.

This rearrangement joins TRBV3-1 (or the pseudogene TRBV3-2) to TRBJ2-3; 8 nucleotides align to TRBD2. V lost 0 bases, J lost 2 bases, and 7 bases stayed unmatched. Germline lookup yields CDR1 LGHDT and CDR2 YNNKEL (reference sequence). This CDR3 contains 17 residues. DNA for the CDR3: TGTGCCAGCAGCCAAGACGGAAGCGGGAGTTCCACAGATACGCAGTATTTT. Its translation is CASSQDGSGSSTDTQYF.

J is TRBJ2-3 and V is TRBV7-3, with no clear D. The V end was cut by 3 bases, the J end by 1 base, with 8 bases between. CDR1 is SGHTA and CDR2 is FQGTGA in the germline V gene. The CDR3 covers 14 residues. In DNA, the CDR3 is TGTGCCAGCAGCTTTGGGCGAGGCACAGATACGCAGTATTTT. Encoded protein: CASSFGRGTDTQYF.

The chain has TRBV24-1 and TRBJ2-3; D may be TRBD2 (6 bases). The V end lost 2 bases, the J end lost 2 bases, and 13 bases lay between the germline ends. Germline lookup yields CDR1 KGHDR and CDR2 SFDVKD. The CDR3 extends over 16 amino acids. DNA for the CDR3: TGTGCCACCAGTGATTACTCGGCGGGGCTCACAGATACGCAGTATTTT. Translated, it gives CATSDYSAGLTDTQYF.

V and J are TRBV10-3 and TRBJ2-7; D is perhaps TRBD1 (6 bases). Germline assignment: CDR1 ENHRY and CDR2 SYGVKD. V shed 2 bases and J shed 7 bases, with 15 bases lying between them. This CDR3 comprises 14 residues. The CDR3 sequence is CAISEGGLSGEQYF. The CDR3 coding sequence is TGTGCCATCAGTGAGGGGGGCCTCAGTGGGGAGCAGTACTTC.

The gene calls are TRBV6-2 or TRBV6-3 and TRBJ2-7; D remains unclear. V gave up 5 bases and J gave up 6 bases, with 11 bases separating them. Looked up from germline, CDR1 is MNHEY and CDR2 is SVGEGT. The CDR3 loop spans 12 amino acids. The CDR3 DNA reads TGTGCCAGCAGTGCCCCTCGAGGCGAGCAGTACTTC. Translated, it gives CASSAPRGEQYF.

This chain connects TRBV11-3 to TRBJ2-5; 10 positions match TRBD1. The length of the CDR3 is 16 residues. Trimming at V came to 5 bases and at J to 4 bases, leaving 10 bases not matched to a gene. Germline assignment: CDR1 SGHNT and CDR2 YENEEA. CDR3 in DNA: TGTGCCAGCAGCCCTAGGGGACAGGGGTTAGGAGAGACCCAGTACTTC. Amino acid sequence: CASSPRGQGLGETQYF.

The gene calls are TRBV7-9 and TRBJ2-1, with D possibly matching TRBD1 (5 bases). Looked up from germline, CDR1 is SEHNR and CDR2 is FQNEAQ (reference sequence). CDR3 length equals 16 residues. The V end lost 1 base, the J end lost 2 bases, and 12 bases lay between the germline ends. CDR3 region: CASSLVVGLAYNEQFF. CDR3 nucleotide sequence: TGTGCCAGCAGCTTAGTGGTGGGGCTCGCCTACAATGAGCAGTTCTTC.

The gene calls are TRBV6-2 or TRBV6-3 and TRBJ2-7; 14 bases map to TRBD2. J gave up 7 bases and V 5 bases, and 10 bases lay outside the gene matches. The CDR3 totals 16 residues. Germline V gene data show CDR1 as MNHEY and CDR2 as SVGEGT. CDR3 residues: CASSPLGLAGGSEQYF. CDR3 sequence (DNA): TGTGCCAGCAGTCCCCTCGGACTAGCGGGAGGTTCGGAGCAGTACTTC.

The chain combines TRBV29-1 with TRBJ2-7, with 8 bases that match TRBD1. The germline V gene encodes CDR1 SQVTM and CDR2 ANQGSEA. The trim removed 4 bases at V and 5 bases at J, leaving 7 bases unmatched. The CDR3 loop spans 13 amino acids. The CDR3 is CSVATGVSDEQYF. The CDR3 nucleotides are TGCAGCGTTGCGACAGGGGTCAGCGACGAGCAGTACTTC.

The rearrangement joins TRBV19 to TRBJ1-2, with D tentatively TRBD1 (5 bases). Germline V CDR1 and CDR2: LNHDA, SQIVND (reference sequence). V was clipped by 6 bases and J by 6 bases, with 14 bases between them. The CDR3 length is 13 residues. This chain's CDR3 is CASRSNRINGYTF. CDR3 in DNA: TGTGCCAGTAGGTCTAACAGGATTAATGGCTACACCTTC.